The 26 T cell receptor beta chains listed next were all sequenced from one sample in a study of T-cell memory formation after mild COVID-19. TCRdb reanalysed the 5' RACE reads using MiXCR and keeps one entry per CDR3 protein. There are about 610,000 distinct CDR3 sequences in the sample; 15% to 20% occur only once, and approximately 8.1% lies in the top ten. Sequenced sample: PBMCs or a T cell subset sorted from them (not recorded which). Receptors were obtained from an adult woman who had mild COVID-19 (a few samples of this study predate the infection). Cell type and time point are not known.

This clonotype was recorded many times. J is TRBJ1-4 and V is TRBV7-9, with D unclear. Germline CDR1 SEHNR, CDR2 FQNEAQ (reference sequence). This CDR3 is 12 amino acids long. V lost 6 bases and J lost 8, with 10 bases in between. Written as DNA, the CDR3 is TGTGCCAGCAGGGGTTTTAACGAAAAACTGTTTTTT. This encodes CASRGFNEKLFF.

This clonotype appeared a few times. V usage is TRBV10-3 and J usage is TRBJ2-7; a weak D match, TRBD1 (6 bases). The CDR3 extends over 13 amino acids. Per germline, CDR1 ENHRY and CDR2 SYGVKD. V was clipped by 7 bases and J by 0 bases, with 10 bases between them. This CDR3 reads CAIMGAASYEQYF. CDR3 DNA: TGTGCCATCATGGGGGCCGCCTCCTACGAGCAGTACTTC.

This clonotype was counted only a few times. The chain couples TRBV4-3 to TRBJ1-1; tentative D call: TRBD1 (6 bases). The CDR3 loop spans 15 amino acids. Trimming cost V 4 bases and J 3 bases, with 15 bases left between them. CDR1 LGHNA and CDR2 YSLEER come from the germline V gene. CDR3: CASSRVDRPYTEAFF. CDR3 nucleotide sequence: TGCGCCAGCAGCCGGGTGGACAGACCATACACTGAAGCTTTCTTT.

This clonotype was observed a few times. The chain links TRBV20-1 to TRBJ2-1; 10 bases agree with TRBD1. V was pared by 5 bases and J by 11 bases, with 6 bases of the junction left unmatched. Germline CDR1 reads DFQATT; CDR2 reads SNEGSKA (reference sequence). The CDR3 is made up of 12 amino acids. Here the CDR3 DNA reads TGCAGTGCTCCCGACAGGGGGCTCAAGCAGTTCTTC. This gives the protein CSAPDRGLKQFF.

The chain recombines TRBV12-3 or TRBV12-4 with TRBJ1-1; tentatively, D is TRBD1 (6 bases). The CDR3 is made up of 13 amino acids. The ends were cut back, 3 bases at V and 9 bases at J, with 14 bases in the middle. The CDR3 coding sequence is TGTGCCAGCAGTTTTCTCGTACAGGGCAAAGCTTTCTTT. It yields the protein CASSFLVQGKAFF.

V gene TRBV5-5 combines with J gene TRBJ2-1; D ambiguous. Looked up from germline, CDR1 is SGHKS and CDR2 is YYEKEE (reference sequence). CDR3 length equals 12 residues. V was pared by 1 base and J by 9 bases, with 8 bases between. The CDR3 loop reads CASSLSLREQFF. Written as DNA, the CDR3 is TGTGCCAGCAGCTTGTCTCTCCGTGAGCAGTTCTTC.

This clonotype turned up a few times. The chain employs TRBV6-1 and TRBJ1-1; D is unresolved. The CDR3 runs to 15 residues. Per germline, CDR1 MNHNS and CDR2 SASEGT. V was clipped by 5 bases and J by 3 bases, with 16 bases between them. CDR3 sequence reads: CASSRPSRRDTEAFF. For the CDR3, the DNA is TGTGCCAGCAGTCGGCCAAGTCGGAGGGACACTGAAGCTTTCTTT.

This clonotype was counted a few times. The genes are TRBV20-1 and TRBJ2-2, with TRBD2 matching 11 bases. Germline lookup yields CDR1 DFQATT and CDR2 SNEGSKA (reference sequence). The CDR3 has 18 residues. J lost 2 bases, V lost 1 base, and 9 bases had no gene match. CDR3 nucleotides: TGCAGTGCTAGAGCAAGGCCGGGACTAGCGGAAAACACCGGGGAGCTGTTTTTT. Its translation: CSARARPGLAENTGELFF.

There are a few counts of this clonotype. V is TRBV12-3 or TRBV12-4 and J is TRBJ2-4, with 8 bases that match TRBD1. Losses at the gene ends were 5 bases for V and 7 bases for J; bases not matched to a gene: 4. This CDR3 has 13 amino acids. As DNA, the CDR3 is TGTGCCAGCAGTCCCTACAGGGGGAACATTCAGTACTTC. Translated: CASSPYRGNIQYF.

This clonotype was seen just once. The CDR3 DNA sequence: TGTGCCAGCAGTTACTCGATCTCCGGGATCGAAGCTTTCTTT. Protein: CASSYSISGIEAFF. The chain employs TRBV6-2 or TRBV6-3 and TRBJ1-1; the D is unclear. This CDR3 is 14 amino acids long. Per the germline V gene, CDR1 is MNHEY and CDR2 is SVGEGT. V was clipped by 0 bases and J by 8 bases, with 13 bases between them.

This clonotype was counted a few times. This chain uses TRBV10-3 with TRBJ1-1; D is undetermined. Germline V gene lookup returns CDR1 ENHRY and CDR2 SYGVKD. Trimming left V 2 bases short and J 10 bases short, with 8 bases between. The CDR3 covers 11 residues. CDR3 region: CAISERGGAFF. The CDR3 DNA follows: TGTGCCATCAGTGAGCGTGGTGGAGCTTTCTTT.

The rearrangement uses TRBV9 and TRBJ1-1, with 7 bases fitting TRBD1. V shed 2 bases and J 2 bases; nucleotides not matched to a gene: 3. The germline V gene encodes CDR1 SGDLS and CDR2 YYNGEE. The CDR3 runs 14 residues. The CDR3 is CASSVQGDNTEAFF. Here the CDR3 DNA reads TGTGCCAGCAGCGTCCAGGGGGACAACACTGAAGCTTTCTTT.

The sample holds a few counts of this clonotype. This chain uses TRBV7-9 with TRBJ2-1, with 14 bases aligning to TRBD2. The V segment lost 5 bases and the J segment 6 bases; nucleotides outside the gene matches: 6. CDR1 is SEHNR, CDR2 FQNEAQ, per germline (reference sequence). The CDR3 extends over 16 amino acids. CDR3 amino acids: CASSPPTSGRGNEQFF. The CDR3 region has the DNA TGTGCCAGCAGCCCCCCGACTAGCGGGAGGGGCAATGAGCAGTTCTTC.

The sample holds many counts of this clonotype. The chain couples TRBV20-1 to TRBJ2-1; 12 bases align to TRBD2. Looked up from germline, CDR1 is DFQATT and CDR2 is SNEGSKA (reference sequence). CDR3 length equals 14 residues. Germline trimming cut 3 bases from V and 8 bases from J; bases unmatched to any gene: 5. CDR3 DNA: TGCAGTGCTAGTCCTAGCGGGGGGGCCTATGAGCAGTTCTTC. Its translation is CSASPSGGAYEQFF.

The CDR3 protein is CASSIQGSWETQYF. In DNA form, the CDR3 reads TGTGCCAGCAGTATACAGGGGTCATGGGAGACCCAGTACTTC. V and J are TRBV6-1 and TRBJ2-5, with 7 bases matching TRBD1. The CDR3 consists of 14 residues. Losses at the gene ends were 5 bases for V and 5 bases for J; bases not matched to a gene: 8. The germline V gene has CDR1 MNHNS and CDR2 SASEGT.

The chain recombines TRBV11-3 with TRBJ1-5; no clear D. Germline CDR1 is SGHNT and CDR2 is YENEEA. The V gene lost 4 bases and the J gene lost 3 bases, with 7 bases spanning the gap. The CDR3 loop spans 13 amino acids. The CDR3 spells CASSSAPNQPQHF. The DNA of the CDR3 is TGTGCCAGCAGCTCGGCGCCCAATCAGCCCCAGCATTTT.

V and J are TRBV3-1 and TRBJ1-1; D not resolved. Trimming pared 4 bases from V and 0 bases from J, leaving 12 bases between. This CDR3 spans 15 amino acids. CDR1 and CDR2 from the germline V gene are LGHDT and YNNKEL (reference sequence). CDR3 coding DNA: TGTGCCAGCAGCCTACGTCGGACGGTGAACACTGAAGCTTTCTTT. Translated: CASSLRRTVNTEAFF.

The sample holds many counts of this clonotype. The chain recombines TRBV28 with TRBJ2-4; 7 bases are a match to TRBD1. With V trimmed by 6 bases and J by 5 bases, 7 bases remained unmatched. Germline CDR1 reads MDHEN; CDR2 reads SYDVKM. CDR3 length: 14 residues. The CDR3 DNA follows: TGTGCCAGCAGGTCGGGACAGCCCCAAAACATTCAGTACTTC. It translates to CASRSGQPQNIQYF.

This clonotype turned up a few times. This chain uses TRBV9 with TRBJ2-7, with 11 bases matching TRBD2. V lost 4 bases and J lost 2; bases outside the gene matches: 5. The CDR3 length is 15 residues. Germline V gives CDR1 SGDLS, CDR2 YYNGEE. The CDR3 DNA is TGTGCCAGCAGCCCTAGCGGGGGGCCACCCTACGAGCAGTACTTC. It is translated as CASSPSGGPPYEQYF.

This clonotype occurred a few times. The rearrangement links TRBV27 to TRBJ2-1, with 9 bases aligning to TRBD1. The germline CDR1 and CDR2 sequences are MNHEY and SMNVEV (reference sequence). V lost 5 bases and J lost 6; bases outside the gene matches: 5. The CDR3 consists of 14 residues. CDR3 amino acids: CASSAGQGTNEQFF. As DNA, the CDR3 is TGTGCCAGCAGTGCCGGACAGGGGACCAATGAGCAGTTCTTC.

The rearrangement uses TRBV2 and TRBJ1-1, with D unclear. This CDR3 has 15 residues. Germline V gene data show CDR1 as SNHLY and CDR2 as FYNNEI. Trimming stripped 7 bases from V and 0 bases from J, with 15 bases between. The CDR3 nucleotides are TGTGCCAGCAAAGACCCCCGAAGGATGAACACTGAAGCTTTCTTT. Its translation is CASKDPRRMNTEAFF.

Ten or more counts support this clonotype. The chain couples TRBV12-3 or TRBV12-4 to TRBJ2-7; 7 bases agree with TRBD2. J gave up 3 bases and V 2 bases, and 7 bases lay outside the gene matches. The CDR3 has 15 residues. Here the CDR3 DNA reads TGTGCCAGCAGTTTAATCGAAGGGAGGGGCTACGAGCAGTACTTC. Its protein is CASSLIEGRGYEQYF.

This clonotype was counted only a few times. The chain joins TRBV6-1 to TRBJ1-5, with D perhaps matching TRBD1 (5 bases). The V end was cut by 6 bases, the J end by 0 bases, with 12 bases between. The CDR3 is 15 residues long. CDR1 MNHNS and CDR2 SASEGT come from the germline V gene. The CDR3 DNA follows: TGTGCCAGCAGGGGGGGGAGTTATAGCAATCAGCCCCAGCATTTT. Translating it yields CASRGGSYSNQPQHF.

Only a few counts were recorded for this clonotype. The chain uses TRBV12-3 or TRBV12-4 and TRBJ2-1, with a weak D call TRBD1 (6 bases). V was clipped by 3 bases and J by 5 bases, with 14 bases between them. The length of the CDR3 is 15 residues. Here the CDR3 reads CASSFDRGHDNEQFF. The DNA of the CDR3 is TGTGCCAGCAGTTTCGATCGGGGACACGACAATGAGCAGTTCTTC.

This clonotype was counted many times. The gene calls are TRBV5-1 and TRBJ2-5, with D unclear. CDR1 is SGHRS and CDR2 is YFSETQ in the germline V gene. V lost 1 base to trimming and J lost 5 bases, with 15 bases between them. CDR3 length equals 15 residues. The CDR3 loop is CASSLLAGPYETQYF. CDR3 nucleotide sequence: TGCGCCAGCAGCTTGCTGGCCGGACCGTACGAGACCCAGTACTTC.

This clonotype was counted between two and nine times. The CDR3 protein is CASNGGYGYTF. The CDR3 DNA reads TGTGCCAGCAATGGGGGGTATGGCTACACCTTC. This chain joins TRBV7-9 and TRBJ1-2; D is possibly TRBD1 (5 bases). The CDR3 runs to 11 residues. Germline V CDR1 and CDR2: SEHNR, FQNEAQ (reference sequence). Trimming left V 7 bases short and J 5 bases short, with 8 bases between.